This T cell receptor beta chain was recorded in a study of OX40 agonist ivuxolimab in advanced cancers. This CDR3 is 11 amino acids long. Germline V gene data show CDR1 as SNHLY and CDR2 as FYNNEI. V shed 6 bases and J shed 2 bases, with 3 bases lying between them. TCRdb's table, derived via immunoSEQ multiplex PCR, lists solely in-frame clones and lacks some. Seen here are 70,000 to 90,000 clones, about 89% observed once, and the top ten hold 6.5% to 8.5%. This specimen was CD4+ or CD8+ T cells sorted from blood, taken in a trial of the OX40 agonist ivuxolimab. The V and J genes are TRBV2 and TRBJ2-3, with D unresolved. This receptor was identified in an adult with an advanced solid tumor such as melanoma, head and neck, liver or kidney cancer. CDR3 in amino acids: CASRPTDTQYF. CDR3 DNA: TGTGCCAGCAGGCCCACAGATACGCAGTATTTT.